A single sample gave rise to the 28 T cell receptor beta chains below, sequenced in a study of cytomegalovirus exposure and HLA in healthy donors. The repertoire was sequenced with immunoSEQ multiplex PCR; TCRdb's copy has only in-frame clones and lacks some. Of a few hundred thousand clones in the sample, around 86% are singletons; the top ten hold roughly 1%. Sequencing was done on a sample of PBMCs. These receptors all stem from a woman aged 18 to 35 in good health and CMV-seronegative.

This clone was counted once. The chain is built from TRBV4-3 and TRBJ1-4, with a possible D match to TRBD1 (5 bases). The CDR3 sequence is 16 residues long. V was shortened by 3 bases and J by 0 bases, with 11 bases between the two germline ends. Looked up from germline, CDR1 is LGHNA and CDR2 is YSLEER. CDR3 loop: CASSQGLITTNEKLFF. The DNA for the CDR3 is TGCGCCAGCAGCCAGGGACTGATTACAACTAATGAAAAACTGTTTTTT.

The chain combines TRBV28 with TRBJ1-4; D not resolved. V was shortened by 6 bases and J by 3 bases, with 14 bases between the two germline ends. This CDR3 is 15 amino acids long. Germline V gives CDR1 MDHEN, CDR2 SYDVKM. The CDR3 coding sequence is TGTGCCAGCAGCCCGGTGGGGAGGGCTAATGAAAAACTGTTTTTT. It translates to CASSPVGRANEKLFF.

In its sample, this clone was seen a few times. DNA for the CDR3: TGTGCCAGCAGTTTGCAGGGGTTCACCTACAATGAGCAGTTCTTC. Amino acid sequence: CASSLQGFTYNEQFF. The genes are TRBV27 and TRBJ2-1, with a tentative D call TRBD1 (6 bases). Deletions cut 3 bases from V and 2 bases from J, with 11 bases between. This CDR3 region has 15 residues. Per germline, CDR1 MNHEY and CDR2 SMNVEV (reference sequence).

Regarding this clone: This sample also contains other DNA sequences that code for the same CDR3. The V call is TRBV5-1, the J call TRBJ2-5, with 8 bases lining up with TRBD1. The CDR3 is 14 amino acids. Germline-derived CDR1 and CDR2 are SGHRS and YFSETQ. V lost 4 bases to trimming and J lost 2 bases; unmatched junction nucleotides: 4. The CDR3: CASSPRDRQETQYF. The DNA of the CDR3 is TGCGCCAGCAGCCCCCGGGACAGGCAAGAGACCCAGTACTTC.

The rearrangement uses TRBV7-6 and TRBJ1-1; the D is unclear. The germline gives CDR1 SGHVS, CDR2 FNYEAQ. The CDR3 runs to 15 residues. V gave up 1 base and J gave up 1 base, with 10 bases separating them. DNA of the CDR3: TGTGCCAGCAGCTTAGAAACCGCAGAGAACACTGAAGCTTTCTTT. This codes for CASSLETAENTEAFF. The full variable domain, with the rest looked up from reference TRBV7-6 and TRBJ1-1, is GAGVSQSPRYKVTKRGQDVALRCDPISGHVSLYWYRQALGQGPEFLTYFNYEAQQDKSGLPNDRFSAERPEGSISTLTIQRTEQRDSAMYRCASSLETAENTEAFFGQGTRLTVV.

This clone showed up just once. CDR3 DNA sequence: TGTGCCAGCAGCTTCGGGGGCTCCTACGAGCAGTACTTC. The encoded protein is CASSFGGSYEQYF. This sequence joins TRBV5-6 and TRBJ2-7, with TRBD2 as a possible D gene (6 bases). Trimming pared 2 bases from V and 0 bases from J, leaving 6 bases between. The CDR3 is made up of 13 amino acids. Germline assignment: CDR1 SGHDT and CDR2 YYEEEE.

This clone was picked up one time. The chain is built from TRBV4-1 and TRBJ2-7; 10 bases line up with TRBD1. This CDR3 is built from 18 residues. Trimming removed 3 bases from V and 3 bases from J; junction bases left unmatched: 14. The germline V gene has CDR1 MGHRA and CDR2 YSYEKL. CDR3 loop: CASSQGDGTGDIGYEQYF. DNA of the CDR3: TGCGCCAGCAGCCAGGGAGACGGGACAGGGGATATAGGCTACGAGCAGTACTTC.

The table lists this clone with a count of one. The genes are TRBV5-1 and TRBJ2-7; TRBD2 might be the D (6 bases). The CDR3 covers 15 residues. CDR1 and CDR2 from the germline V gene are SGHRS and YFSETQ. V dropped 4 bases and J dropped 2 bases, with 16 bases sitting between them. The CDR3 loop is CASSRGTERTYEQYF. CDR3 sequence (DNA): TGCGCCAGCAGCCGCGGGACGGAGAGAACCTACGAGCAGTACTTC.

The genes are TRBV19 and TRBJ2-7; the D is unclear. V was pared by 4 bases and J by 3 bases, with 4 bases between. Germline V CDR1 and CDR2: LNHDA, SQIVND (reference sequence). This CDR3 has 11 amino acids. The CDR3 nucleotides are TGTGCCAGTAGTACTATCTACGAGCAGTACTTC. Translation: CASSTIYEQYF.

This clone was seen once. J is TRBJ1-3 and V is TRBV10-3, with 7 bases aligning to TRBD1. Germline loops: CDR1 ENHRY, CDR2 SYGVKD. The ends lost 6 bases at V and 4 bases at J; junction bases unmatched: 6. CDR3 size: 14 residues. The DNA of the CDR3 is TGTGCCATCAGCGTCGAGGGGGCGGGAAACACCATATATTTT. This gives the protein CAISVEGAGNTIYF.

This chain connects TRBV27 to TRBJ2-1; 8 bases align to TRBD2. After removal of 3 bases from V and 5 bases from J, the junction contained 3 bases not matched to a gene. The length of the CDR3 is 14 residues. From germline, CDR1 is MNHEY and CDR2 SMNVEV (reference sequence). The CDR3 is CASSFSGTDNEQFF. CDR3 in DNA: TGTGCCAGCAGTTTTAGCGGGACTGACAATGAGCAGTTCTTC.

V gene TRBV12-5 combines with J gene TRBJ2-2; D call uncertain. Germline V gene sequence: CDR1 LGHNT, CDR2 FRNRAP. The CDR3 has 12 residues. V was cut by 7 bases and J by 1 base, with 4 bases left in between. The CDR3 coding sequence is TGTGCTAGTGTCCAGAACACCGGGGAGCTGTTTTTT. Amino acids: CASVQNTGELFF.

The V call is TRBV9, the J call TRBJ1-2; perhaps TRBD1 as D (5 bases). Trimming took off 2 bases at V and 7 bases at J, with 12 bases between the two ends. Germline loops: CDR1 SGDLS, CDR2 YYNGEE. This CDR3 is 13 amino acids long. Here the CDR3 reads CASSVAGLSGYTF. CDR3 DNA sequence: TGTGCCAGCAGCGTGGCAGGGCTCTCTGGCTACACCTTC. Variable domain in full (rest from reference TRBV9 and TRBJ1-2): DSGVTQTPKHLITATGQRVTLRCSPRSGDLSVYWYQQSLDQGLQFLIQYYNGEERAKGNILERFSAQQFPDLHSELNLSSLELGDSALYFCASSVAGLSGYTFGSGTRLTVV.

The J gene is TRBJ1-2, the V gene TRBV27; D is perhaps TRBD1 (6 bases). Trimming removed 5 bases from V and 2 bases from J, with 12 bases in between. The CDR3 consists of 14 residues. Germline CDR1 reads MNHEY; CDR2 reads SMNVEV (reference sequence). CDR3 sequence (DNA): TGTGCCAGCAGTCCTCGGACAGAAAACTATGGCTACACCTTC. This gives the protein CASSPRTENYGYTF.

The CDR3: CAWSRSGTGQETQYF. The CDR3 DNA reads as TGTGCCTGGAGTCGAAGCGGGACTGGGCAAGAGACCCAGTACTTC. The chain carries TRBV30 and TRBJ2-5; 7 nucleotides line up with TRBD2. V lost 2 bases and J lost 2; bases outside the gene matches: 8. The CDR3 length is 15 residues. Per germline, CDR1 GTSNPN and CDR2 SVGIG (reference sequence).

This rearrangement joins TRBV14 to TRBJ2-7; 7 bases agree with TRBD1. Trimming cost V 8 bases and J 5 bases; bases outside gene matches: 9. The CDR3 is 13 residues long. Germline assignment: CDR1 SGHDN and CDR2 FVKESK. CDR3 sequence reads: CASANPGGHEQYF. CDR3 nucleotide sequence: TGTGCCAGCGCCAATCCAGGGGGACACGAGCAGTACTTC. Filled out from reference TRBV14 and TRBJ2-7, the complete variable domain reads EAGVTQFPSHSVIEKGQTVTLRCDPISGHDNLYWYRRVMGKEIKFLLHFVKESKQDESGMPNNRFLAERTGGTYSTLKVQPAELEDSGVYFCASANPGGHEQYFGPGTRLTVT.

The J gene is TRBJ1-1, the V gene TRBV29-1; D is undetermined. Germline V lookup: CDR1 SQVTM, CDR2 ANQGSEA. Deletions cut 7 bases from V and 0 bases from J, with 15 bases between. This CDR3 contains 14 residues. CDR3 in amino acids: CSARGPHLNTEAFF. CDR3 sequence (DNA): TGCAGCGCTAGAGGCCCCCATTTGAACACTGAAGCTTTCTTT.

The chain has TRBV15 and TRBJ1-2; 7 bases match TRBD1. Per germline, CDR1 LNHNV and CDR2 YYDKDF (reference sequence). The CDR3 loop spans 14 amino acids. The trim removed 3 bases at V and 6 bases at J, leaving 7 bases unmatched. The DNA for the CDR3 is TGTGCCACCAGCAGCGACAGGGAGTGGAATGGCTACACCTTC. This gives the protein CATSSDREWNGYTF.

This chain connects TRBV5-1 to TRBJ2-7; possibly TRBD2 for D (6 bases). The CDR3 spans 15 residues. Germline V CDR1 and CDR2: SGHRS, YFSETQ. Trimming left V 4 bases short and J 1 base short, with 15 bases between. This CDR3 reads CASSPIGSLSYEQYF. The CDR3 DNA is TGCGCCAGCAGCCCTATCGGGAGCCTATCCTACGAGCAGTACTTC. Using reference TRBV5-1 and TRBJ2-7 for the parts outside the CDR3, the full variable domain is KAGVTQTPRYLIKTRGQQVTLSCSPISGHRSVSWYQQTPGQGLQFLFEYFSETQRNKGNFPGRFSGRQFSNSRSEMNVSTLELGDSALYLCASSPIGSLSYEQYFGPGTRLTVT.

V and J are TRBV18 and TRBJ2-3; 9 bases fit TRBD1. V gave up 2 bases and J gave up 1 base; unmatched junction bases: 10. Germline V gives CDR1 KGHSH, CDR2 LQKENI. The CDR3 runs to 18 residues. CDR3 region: CASSPLGQGGSGTDTQYF. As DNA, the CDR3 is TGTGCCAGCTCACCATTGGGACAGGGAGGGTCTGGCACAGATACGCAGTATTTT.

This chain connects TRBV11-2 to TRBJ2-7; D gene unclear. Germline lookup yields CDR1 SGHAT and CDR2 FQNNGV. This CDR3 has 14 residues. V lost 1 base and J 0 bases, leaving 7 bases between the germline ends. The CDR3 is CASSLGFSSYEQYF. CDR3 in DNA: TGTGCCAGCAGCTTAGGGTTCAGCTCCTACGAGCAGTACTTC.

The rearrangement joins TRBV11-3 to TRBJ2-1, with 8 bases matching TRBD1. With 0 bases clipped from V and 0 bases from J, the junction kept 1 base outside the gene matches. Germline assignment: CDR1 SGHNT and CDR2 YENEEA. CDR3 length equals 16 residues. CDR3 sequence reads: CASSLDGTGSYNEQFF. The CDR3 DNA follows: TGTGCCAGCAGCTTAGATGGGACAGGCTCCTACAATGAGCAGTTCTTC.

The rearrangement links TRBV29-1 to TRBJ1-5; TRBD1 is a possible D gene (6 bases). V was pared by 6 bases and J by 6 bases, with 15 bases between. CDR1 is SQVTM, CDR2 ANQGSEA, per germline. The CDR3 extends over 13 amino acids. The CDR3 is CSVITGNSQPQHF. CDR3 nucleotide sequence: TGCAGCGTAATAACAGGGAACAGTCAGCCCCAGCATTTT.

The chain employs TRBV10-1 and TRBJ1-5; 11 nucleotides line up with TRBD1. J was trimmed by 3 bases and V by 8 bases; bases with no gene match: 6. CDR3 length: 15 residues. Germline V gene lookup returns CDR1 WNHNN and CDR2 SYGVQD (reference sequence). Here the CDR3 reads CASPRDRGSNQPQHF. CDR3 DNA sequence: TGCGCCAGCCCTCGGGACAGGGGGTCCAATCAGCCCCAGCATTTT.

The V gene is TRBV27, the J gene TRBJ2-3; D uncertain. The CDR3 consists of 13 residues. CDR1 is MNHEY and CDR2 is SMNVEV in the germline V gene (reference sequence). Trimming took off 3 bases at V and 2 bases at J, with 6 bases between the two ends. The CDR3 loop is CASSLAFTDTQYF. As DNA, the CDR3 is TGTGCCAGCAGTTTGGCTTTCACAGATACGCAGTATTTT.

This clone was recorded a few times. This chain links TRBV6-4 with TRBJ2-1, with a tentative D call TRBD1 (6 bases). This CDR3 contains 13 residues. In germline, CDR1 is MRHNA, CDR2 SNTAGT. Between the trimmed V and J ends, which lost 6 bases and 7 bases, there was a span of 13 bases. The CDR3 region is CASSLSQGNEQFF. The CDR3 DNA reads TGTGCCAGCAGCCTTAGCCAGGGGAATGAGCAGTTCTTC.

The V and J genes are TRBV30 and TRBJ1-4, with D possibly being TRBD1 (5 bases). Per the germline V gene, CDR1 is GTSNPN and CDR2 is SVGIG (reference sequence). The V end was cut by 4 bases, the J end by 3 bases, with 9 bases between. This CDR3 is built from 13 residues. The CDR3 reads CAWNRGSNEKLFF. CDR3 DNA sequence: TGTGCCTGGAACCGGGGGTCTAATGAAAAACTGTTTTTT. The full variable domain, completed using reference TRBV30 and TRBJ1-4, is SQTIHQWPATLVQPVGSPLSLECTVEGTSNPNLYWYRQAAGRGLQLLFYSVGIGQISSEVPQNLSASRPQDRQFILSSKKLLLSDSGFYLCAWNRGSNEKLFFGSGTQLSVL.

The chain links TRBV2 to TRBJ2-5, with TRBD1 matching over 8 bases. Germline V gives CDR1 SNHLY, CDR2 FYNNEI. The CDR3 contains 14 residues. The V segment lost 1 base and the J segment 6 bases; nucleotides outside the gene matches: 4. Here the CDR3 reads CASSEGTGLKTQYF. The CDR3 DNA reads TGTGCCAGCAGTGAAGGGACAGGGTTAAAGACCCAGTACTTC.